These 7 T cell receptor beta chains were sequenced from one sample in a study of blood T cells in healthy people across ages. A J-beta primer mix and a sample-barcoded 5' primer were used in a second PCR of roughly 7 to 12 cycles. Using its own MiXCR run on the 5' RACE reads, TCRdb lists one record per CDR3 protein. The table includes some 1.5 million distinct CDR3 sequences, under 30% detected once. Sequenced material: blood. The receptors come from a woman between 25 and 40 years old in good health.

The chain combines TRBV11-2 with TRBJ2-7; 11 nucleotides line up with TRBD2. This CDR3 spans 16 amino acids. The junction had 6 bases not matched to a gene; V was cut back by 1 base and J by 4 bases. Germline V gene data show CDR1 as SGHAT and CDR2 as FQNNGV. The CDR3 here is CASSLVTTSGGYEQYF. CDR3 nucleotides: TGTGCCAGCAGCTTAGTAACAACTAGCGGGGGATACGAGCAGTACTTC.

The CDR3 DNA reads TGTGCCACCAGTGCGGGGTTTAATGAAAAACTGTTTTTT. This encodes CATSAGFNEKLFF. The J gene is TRBJ1-4, the V gene TRBV15; D unclear. V lost 6 bases, J lost 4 bases, and 9 bases lay in between. Germline V CDR1 and CDR2: LNHNV, YYDKDF (reference sequence). The CDR3 sequence is 13 residues long. Full variable domain (rest looked up from reference TRBV15 and TRBJ1-4): DAMVIQNPRYQVTQFGKPVTLSCSQTLNHNVMYWYQQKSSQAPKLLFHYYDKDFNNEADTPDNFQSRRPNTSFCFLDIRSPGLGDTAMYLCATSAGFNEKLFFGSGTQLSVL.

The chain carries TRBV19 and TRBJ2-5; 8 nucleotides align to TRBD2. Germline V gene lookup returns CDR1 LNHDA and CDR2 SQIVND (reference sequence). The length of the CDR3 is 18 residues. The V segment lost 4 bases and the J segment 2 bases; nucleotides outside the gene matches: 15. The CDR3 region is CASSTPLRGTRGQETQYF. For the CDR3, the DNA is TGTGCCAGTAGTACCCCGTTGAGAGGGACTAGGGGACAAGAGACCCAGTACTTC.

There are many counts of this clonotype. V usage is TRBV12-3 or TRBV12-4 and J usage is TRBJ2-7, with 7 nucleotides matching TRBD1. CDR3 length equals 16 residues. The junction had 18 bases not matched to a gene; V was cut back by 5 bases and J by 8 bases. Here the CDR3 reads CASSHRRQGGGGKQYF. CDR3 in DNA: TGTGCCAGCAGTCACCGCCGACAGGGCGGTGGGGGTAAGCAGTACTTC.

The chain employs TRBV15 and TRBJ1-3, with 9 bases lining up with TRBD1. Germline loops: CDR1 LNHNV, CDR2 YYDKDF (reference sequence). The CDR3 is made up of 18 amino acids. V dropped 0 bases and J dropped 0; count of bases not matched to a gene: 6. CDR3 amino acids: CATSRDAVTGGSGNTIYF. DNA of the CDR3: TGTGCCACCAGCAGAGATGCTGTGACAGGGGGCTCTGGAAACACCATATATTTT.

This clonotype was seen a handful of times. V is TRBV11-2 and J is TRBJ2-2; D unresolved. CDR3 length equals 12 residues. With 2 bases removed from V and 8 bases from J, the gap between germline ends came to 6 bases. The germline V gene has CDR1 SGHAT and CDR2 FQNNGV. This chain's CDR3 is CASSLTVGELFF. The CDR3 bases are TGTGCCAGCAGCTTAACGGTGGGGGAGCTGTTTTTT.

The table lists this clonotype with a few counts. The chain employs TRBV7-2 and TRBJ2-7; D uncertain. The V end was cut by 4 bases, the J end by 3 bases, with 10 bases between. This CDR3 is built from 13 residues. Germline CDR1 and CDR2: SGHTA and FQGNSA. Written as DNA, the CDR3 is TGTGCCAGCAGCTCCCTTTCTCTCTACGAGCAGTACTTC. Residues: CASSSLSLYEQYF.